Listed here are 27 T cell receptor beta chains from one sample, sequenced in a study of cytomegalovirus exposure and HLA in healthy donors. The PCR ran on 60 Vbeta and 13 Jbeta primers. Sequencing was performed with immunoSEQ multiplex PCR; in TCRdb, only in-frame clones are kept and a portion is missing. In all, the sample yields 130,000 or so clones. The specimen sequenced was PBMCs. The source of these receptors is a woman aged 18-29 years in good health and CMV-seronegative.

As for this clone: In the same sample, other DNA sequences code for this CDR3. V and J are TRBV18 and TRBJ1-4; D is undetermined. CDR3 length: 13 residues. Germline loops: CDR1 KGHSH, CDR2 LQKENI. Trimming removed 3 bases at V and 0 bases at J, with 2 bases between. The CDR3: CASSPATNEKLFF. In nucleotides, the CDR3 is TGTGCCAGCTCACCCGCAACTAATGAAAAACTGTTTTTT.

The V gene is TRBV15, the J gene TRBJ2-2; no clear D. The CDR3 is made up of 14 amino acids. The V end was cut by 2 bases, the J end by 3 bases, with 7 bases between. In germline, CDR1 is LNHNV, CDR2 YYDKDF (reference sequence). The CDR3 DNA follows: TGTGCCACCAGCAGAACTCCTCACACCGGGGAGCTGTTTTTT. This codes for CATSRTPHTGELFF.

The chain combines TRBV15 with TRBJ1-1; 10 bases align to TRBD1. CDR3 length equals 16 residues. Trimming removed 1 base from V and 4 bases from J; junction bases left unmatched: 6. The germline CDR1 and CDR2 sequences are LNHNV and YYDKDF (reference sequence). Here the CDR3 reads CATSRAPGQGSTEAFF. The CDR3 DNA reads as TGTGCCACCAGCAGAGCCCCGGGACAGGGGAGCACTGAAGCTTTCTTT.

V usage is TRBV16 and J usage is TRBJ2-1, with 15 positions matching TRBD2. The CDR3 has 16 residues. Germline loops: CDR1 KGHSY, CDR2 FQNENV. The junction had 10 bases not matched to a gene; V was cut back by 4 bases and J by 12 bases. The CDR3 loop is CASSRRTSGRAGGQFF. In DNA form, the CDR3 reads TGTGCCAGCAGCCGACGGACTAGCGGGAGGGCCGGTGGGCAGTTCTTC.

The rearrangement uses TRBV11-2 and TRBJ2-1; tentatively, D is TRBD1 (6 bases). The length of the CDR3 is 14 residues. CDR1 and CDR2 (germline): SGHAT, FQNNGV. The germline V and J ends were trimmed by 3 bases and 3 bases, with 9 bases remaining between them. The DNA for the CDR3 is TGTGCCAGCAGCTTGGGGGCTTACTACAATGAGCAGTTCTTC. As protein: CASSLGAYYNEQFF.

The chain employs TRBV7-3 and TRBJ1-5; the D gene is possibly TRBD1 (6 bases). V lost 5 bases to trimming and J lost 3 bases, with 29 bases between them. This CDR3 is built from 20 residues. Germline values: CDR1 SGHTA, CDR2 FQGTGA. CDR3 in DNA: TGTGCCAGCAGCCCACATCGCTCCAGGGGACCCCGATTAAACAATCAGCCCCAGCATTTT. As protein: CASSPHRSRGPRLNNQPQHF.

The genes are TRBV30 and TRBJ1-2, with a tentative D call TRBD1 (5 bases). The CDR3 has 14 amino acids. Germline CDR1 and CDR2: GTSNPN and SVGIG (reference sequence). Trimming left V 2 bases short and J 1 base short, with 11 bases between. The CDR3 loop reads CAWSLLGVNYGYTF. The CDR3 region has the DNA TGTGCCTGGAGTCTCTTAGGGGTTAACTATGGCTACACCTTC. The full variable domain, with the rest looked up from reference TRBV30 and TRBJ1-2, is SQTIHQWPATLVQPVGSPLSLECTVEGTSNPNLYWYRQAAGRGLQLLFYSVGIGQISSEVPQNLSASRPQDRQFILSSKKLLLSDSGFYLCAWSLLGVNYGYTFGSGTRLTVV.

The CDR3 DNA is TGCGCCAGCAGCCCTAAAAACTCGGGACAGGTGGTCGCTGAGCAGTTCTTC. This sequence encodes CASSPKNSGQVVAEQFF. The chain recombines TRBV4-1 with TRBJ2-1; TRBD1 aligns across 8 bases. J was trimmed by 9 bases and V by 4 bases; bases with no gene match: 17. The CDR3 consists of 17 residues. Germline assignment: CDR1 MGHRA and CDR2 YSYEKL.

The rearrangement uses TRBV10-3 and TRBJ2-5; TRBD2 matches at 8 bases. CDR1 is ENHRY and CDR2 is SYGVKD in the germline V gene. This CDR3 has 18 amino acids. V lost 4 bases and J lost 2; bases outside the gene matches: 15. This CDR3 reads CAISGVSGTSPLQETQYF. CDR3 sequence (DNA): TGTGCCATCAGTGGTGTTAGCGGGACCTCTCCCCTACAAGAGACCCAGTACTTC.

Comments on this clone: Distinct nucleotide sequences in the sample also encode this CDR3. The chain combines TRBV30 with TRBJ2-2; D unclear. This CDR3 comprises 13 residues. Per germline, CDR1 GTSNPN and CDR2 SVGIG (reference sequence). The V gene lost 0 bases and the J gene lost 5 bases, with 7 bases spanning the gap. CDR3 amino acids: CAWSVSETGELFF. The DNA of the CDR3 is TGTGCCTGGAGTGTTTCTGAGACCGGGGAGCTGTTTTTT.

The chain links TRBV6-1 to TRBJ2-1; the match to TRBD1 covers 9 bases. CDR3 length: 15 amino acids. The V gene's germline CDR1 is MNHNS and CDR2 SASEGT. The V segment lost 2 bases and the J segment 9 bases; nucleotides outside the gene matches: 8. CDR3 region: CASSETGQGVSEQFF. CDR3 nucleotide sequence: TGTGCCAGCAGTGAAACGGGACAGGGAGTCAGTGAGCAGTTCTTC.

The V call is TRBV5-5, the J call TRBJ1-5; 8 nucleotides agree with TRBD1. The J segment lost 7 bases and the V segment lost 5 bases, leaving 5 bases of the junction unmatched. The germline CDR1 and CDR2 sequences are SGHKS and YYEKEE (reference sequence). The length of the CDR3 is 13 residues. The chain's CDR3 is CASSQDRAQPQHF. The CDR3, as DNA: TGTGCCAGCAGTCAGGACAGGGCCCAGCCCCAGCATTTT.

The chain links TRBV5-4 to TRBJ1-2, with 8 bases lining up with TRBD1. CDR3 length: 15 amino acids. Trimming at V came to 4 bases and at J to 3 bases, leaving 8 bases not matched to a gene. Germline CDR1 is SGHNT and CDR2 is YYREEE (reference sequence). The CDR3 spells CASSQNQGADYGYTF. CDR3 coding DNA: TGTGCCAGCAGCCAAAATCAGGGGGCTGACTATGGCTACACCTTC.

J is TRBJ2-2 and V is TRBV4-3; a weak D match, TRBD2 (5 bases). Germline V gene data show CDR1 as LGHNA and CDR2 as YSLEER. The V and J ends lost 0 bases and 4 bases respectively, with 12 bases between them. The CDR3 spans 16 residues. CDR3: CASSQETGAATGELFF. Written as DNA, the CDR3 is TGCGCCAGCAGCCAAGAAACCGGAGCGGCCACCGGGGAGCTGTTTTTT.

Concerning this clone itself: Other DNA sequences in the same sample also yield this CDR3. The chain couples TRBV5-1 to TRBJ1-2; 9 positions agree with TRBD1. The trim removed 0 bases at V and 8 bases at J, leaving 5 bases unmatched. The CDR3 consists of 14 residues. CDR1 and CDR2 from the germline V gene are SGHRS and YFSETQ. CDR3 coding DNA: TGCGCCAGCAGCTTGGTGGACAGGGGCGGAGGCTACACCTTC. As protein: CASSLVDRGGGYTF.

This chain connects TRBV19 to TRBJ1-2; D not resolved. V was shortened by 3 bases and J by 4 bases, with 15 bases between the two germline ends. This CDR3 comprises 15 residues. The germline V gene has CDR1 LNHDA and CDR2 SQIVND (reference sequence). The DNA of the CDR3 is TGTGCCAGTAGTATGTCTCAGGATATTATCTATGGCTACACCTTC. Protein: CASSMSQDIIYGYTF.

This rearrangement joins TRBV5-6 to TRBJ1-4; 9 bases agree with TRBD1. J gave up 5 bases and V 4 bases, and 9 bases lay outside the gene matches. This CDR3 has 16 amino acids. The germline V gene encodes CDR1 SGHDT and CDR2 YYEEEE. The CDR3 region has the DNA TGTGCCAGCAGCCCCTGGTGGGACAGGGCGAATGAAAAACTGTTTTTT. This sequence encodes CASSPWWDRANEKLFF. The entire variable domain, with the rest obtained from reference TRBV5-6 and TRBJ1-4, is as follows: DAGVTQSPTHLIKTRGQQVTLRCSPKSGHDTVSWYQQALGQGPQFIFQYYEEEERQRGNFPDRFSGHQFPNYSSELNVNALLLGDSALYLCASSPWWDRANEKLFFGSGTQLSVL.

V and J are TRBV5-3 and TRBJ1-2; D may be TRBD1 (6 bases). TRBV5-3 is an ORF for which the function is uncertain. V was trimmed by 1 base and J by 6 bases, leaving 16 bases between them. This CDR3 spans 15 amino acids. The CDR3 region has the DNA TGTGCCAGAAGCTTGACAGGGAGCTCCATTGATGGCTACACCTTC. This codes for CARSLTGSSIDGYTF.

This chain joins TRBV28 and TRBJ2-4; 7 bases fit TRBD2. This CDR3 has 14 amino acids. Losses at the gene ends were 5 bases for V and 7 bases for J; bases not matched to a gene: 8. Germline V gene sequence: CDR1 MDHEN, CDR2 SYDVKM. CDR3 in DNA: TGTGCCAGCAGTACCCGACCCGGGGGGAACATTCAGTACTTC. It codes for CASSTRPGGNIQYF.

V and J are TRBV10-2 and TRBJ1-5; no clear D. The germline V gene has CDR1 WSHSY and CDR2 SAAADI. V dropped 2 bases and J dropped 5 bases, with 7 bases sitting between them. CDR3 length equals 13 residues. The CDR3 nucleotides are TGCGCCAGCAGTGAGGGGAGGGATCAGCCCCAGCATTTT. The encoded protein is CASSEGRDQPQHF.

V and J are TRBV9 and TRBJ1-4; 10 bases are shared with TRBD1. The V and J ends lost 3 bases and 5 bases, in that order; junction bases with no gene match: 4. This CDR3 has 15 amino acids. Per the germline V gene, CDR1 is SGDLS and CDR2 is YYNGEE. This CDR3 is CASSGQGARNEKLFF. DNA of the CDR3: TGTGCCAGCAGCGGACAGGGGGCCCGCAATGAAAAACTGTTTTTT. Full variable domain (missing parts from reference TRBV9 and TRBJ1-4): DSGVTQTPKHLITATGQRVTLRCSPRSGDLSVYWYQQSLDQGLQFLIQYYNGEERAKGNILERFSAQQFPDLHSELNLSSLELGDSALYFCASSGQGARNEKLFFGSGTQLSVL.

The rearrangement links TRBV4-3 to TRBJ2-2, with TRBD2 as a possible D gene (6 bases). Germline CDR1 and CDR2: LGHNA and YSLEER. V lost 5 bases to trimming and J lost 6 bases, with 7 bases between them. The CDR3 totals 12 residues. In DNA form, the CDR3 reads TGCGCCAGCAGCAGGGAGGCCGGGGAGCTGTTTTTT. Translating gives CASSREAGELFF.

The chain combines TRBV7-9 with TRBJ2-5; 14 bases match TRBD2. The CDR3 consists of 18 residues. Germline V gene sequence: CDR1 SEHNR, CDR2 FQNEAQ (reference sequence). V lost 6 bases and J lost 4; bases outside the gene matches: 13. The CDR3 DNA is TGTGCCAGCAGACCTACAAAGGGACTAGCGGGAGAGGGAGAGACCCAGTACTTC. It yields the protein CASRPTKGLAGEGETQYF. The full variable domain, rest sourced from reference TRBV7-9 and TRBJ2-5, is DTGVSQNPRHKITKRGQNVTFRCDPISEHNRLYWYRQTLGQGPEFLTYFQNEAQLEKSRLLSDRFSAERPKGSFSTLEIQRTEQGDSAMYLCASRPTKGLAGEGETQYFGPGTRLLVL.

Regarding this clone: This same CDR3 is encoded by further DNA sequences in the sample. This chain uses TRBV19 with TRBJ1-1; no clear D. With 1 base removed from V and 1 base from J, the gap between germline ends came to 4 bases. CDR1 is LNHDA, CDR2 SQIVND, per germline (reference sequence). The CDR3 spans 13 residues. The CDR3, as DNA: TGTGCCAGTAGTATAGGGCAGAACACTGAAGCTTTCTTT. Translation gives CASSIGQNTEAFF. The entire variable domain, with the rest obtained from reference TRBV19 and TRBJ1-1, is as follows: DGGITQSPKYLFRKEGQNVTLSCEQNLNHDAMYWYRQDPGQGLRLIYYSQIVNDFQKGDIAEGYSVSREKKESFPLTVTSAQKNPTAFYLCASSIGQNTEAFFGQGTRLTVV.

The V and J genes are TRBV18 and TRBJ2-3, with D tentatively TRBD1 (5 bases). CDR1 and CDR2 (germline): KGHSH, LQKENI. V lost 4 bases to trimming and J lost 0 bases, with 14 bases between them. This CDR3 has 16 residues. The CDR3, as DNA: TGTGCCAGCTCACGCCCGACAGATTCTAGCACAGATACGCAGTATTTT. Translation: CASSRPTDSSTDTQYF.

The J gene is TRBJ2-3, the V gene TRBV11-3; D remains ambiguous. Trimming took off 3 bases at V and 4 bases at J, with 8 bases between the two ends. This CDR3 comprises 13 residues. Per the germline V gene, CDR1 is SGHNT and CDR2 is YENEEA. CDR3 in amino acids: CASSLRSADTQYF. The CDR3 coding sequence is TGTGCCAGCAGCTTGAGAAGCGCAGATACGCAGTATTTT.

The J gene is TRBJ1-5, the V gene TRBV18; 7 nucleotides match TRBD1. The CDR3 spans 16 residues. Germline trimming cut 4 bases from V and 5 bases from J; bases unmatched to any gene: 11. The V gene's germline CDR1 is KGHSH and CDR2 LQKENI. The CDR3 DNA follows: TGTGCCAGCTCACTCCGACAGGGCGCTTTGGATCAGCCCCAGCATTTT. Protein sequence: CASSLRQGALDQPQHF.